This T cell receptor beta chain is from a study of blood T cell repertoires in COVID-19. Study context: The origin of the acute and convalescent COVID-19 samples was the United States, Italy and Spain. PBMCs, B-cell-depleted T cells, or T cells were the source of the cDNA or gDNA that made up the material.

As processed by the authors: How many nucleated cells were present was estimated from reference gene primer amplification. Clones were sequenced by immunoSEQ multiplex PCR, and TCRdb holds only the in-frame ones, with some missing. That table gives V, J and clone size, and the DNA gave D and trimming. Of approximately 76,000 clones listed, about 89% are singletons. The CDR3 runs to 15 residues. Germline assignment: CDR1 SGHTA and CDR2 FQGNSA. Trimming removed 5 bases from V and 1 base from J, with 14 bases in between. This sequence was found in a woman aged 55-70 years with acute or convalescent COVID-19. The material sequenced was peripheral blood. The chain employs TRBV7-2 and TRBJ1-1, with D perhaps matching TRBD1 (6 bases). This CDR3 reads CASSLPGGRNTEAFF. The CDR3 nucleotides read TGTGCCAGCAGCCTACCCGGGGGGCGGAACACTGAAGCTTTCTTT.